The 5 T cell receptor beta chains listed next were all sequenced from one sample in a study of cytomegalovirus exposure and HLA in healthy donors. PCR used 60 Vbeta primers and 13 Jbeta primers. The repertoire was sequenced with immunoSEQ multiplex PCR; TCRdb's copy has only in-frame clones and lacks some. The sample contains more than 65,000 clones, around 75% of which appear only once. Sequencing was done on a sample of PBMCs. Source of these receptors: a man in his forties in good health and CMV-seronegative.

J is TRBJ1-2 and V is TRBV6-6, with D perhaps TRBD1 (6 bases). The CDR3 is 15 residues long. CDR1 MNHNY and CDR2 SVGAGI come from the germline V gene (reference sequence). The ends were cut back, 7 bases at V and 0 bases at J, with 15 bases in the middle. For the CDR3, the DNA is TGTGCCAGCACCATGCCAGGGGCTTCTAACTATGGCTACACCTTC. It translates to CASTMPGASNYGYTF.

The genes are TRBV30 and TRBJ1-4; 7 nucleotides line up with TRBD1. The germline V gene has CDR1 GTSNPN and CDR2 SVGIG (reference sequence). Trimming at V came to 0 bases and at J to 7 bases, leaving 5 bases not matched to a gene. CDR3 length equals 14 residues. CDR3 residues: CAWSVKGAGEKLFF. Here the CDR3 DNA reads TGTGCCTGGAGTGTTAAGGGGGCTGGTGAAAAACTGTTTTTT.

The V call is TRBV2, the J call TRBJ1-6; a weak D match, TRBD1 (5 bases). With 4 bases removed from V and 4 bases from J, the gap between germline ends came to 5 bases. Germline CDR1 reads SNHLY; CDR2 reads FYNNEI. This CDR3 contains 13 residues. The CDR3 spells CASSGQYNSPLHF. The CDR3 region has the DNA TGTGCCAGCAGTGGACAGTATAATTCACCCCTCCACTTT.

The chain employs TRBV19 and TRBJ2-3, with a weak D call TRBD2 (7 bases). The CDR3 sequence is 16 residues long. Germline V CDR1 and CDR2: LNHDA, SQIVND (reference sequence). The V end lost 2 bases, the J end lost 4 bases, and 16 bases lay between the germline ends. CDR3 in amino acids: CASSIPIRGGPDTQYF. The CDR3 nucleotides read TGTGCCAGTAGTATACCTATAAGGGGGGGGCCAGATACGCAGTATTTT.

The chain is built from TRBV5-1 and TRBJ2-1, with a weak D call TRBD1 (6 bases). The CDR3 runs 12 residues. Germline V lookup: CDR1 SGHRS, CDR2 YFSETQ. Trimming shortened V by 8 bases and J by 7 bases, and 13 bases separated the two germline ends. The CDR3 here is CASSIQGNEQFF. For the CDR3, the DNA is TGCGCCAGTTCGATCCAGGGGAATGAGCAGTTCTTC.